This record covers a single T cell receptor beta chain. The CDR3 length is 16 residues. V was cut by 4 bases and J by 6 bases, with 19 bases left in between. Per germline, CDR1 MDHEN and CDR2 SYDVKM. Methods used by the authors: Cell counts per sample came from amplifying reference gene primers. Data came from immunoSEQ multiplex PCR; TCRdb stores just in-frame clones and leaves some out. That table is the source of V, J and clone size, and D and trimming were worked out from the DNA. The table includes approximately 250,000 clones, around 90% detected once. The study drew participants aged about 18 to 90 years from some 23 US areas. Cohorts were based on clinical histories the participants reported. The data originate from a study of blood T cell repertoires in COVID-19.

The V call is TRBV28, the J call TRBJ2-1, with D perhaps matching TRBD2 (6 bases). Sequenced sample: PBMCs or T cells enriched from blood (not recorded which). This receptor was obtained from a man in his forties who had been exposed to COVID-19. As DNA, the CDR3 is TGTGCCAGCAGTTCGGATCGCGGGACTCCTCTCAATGAGCAGTTCTTC. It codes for CASSSDRGTPLNEQFF.